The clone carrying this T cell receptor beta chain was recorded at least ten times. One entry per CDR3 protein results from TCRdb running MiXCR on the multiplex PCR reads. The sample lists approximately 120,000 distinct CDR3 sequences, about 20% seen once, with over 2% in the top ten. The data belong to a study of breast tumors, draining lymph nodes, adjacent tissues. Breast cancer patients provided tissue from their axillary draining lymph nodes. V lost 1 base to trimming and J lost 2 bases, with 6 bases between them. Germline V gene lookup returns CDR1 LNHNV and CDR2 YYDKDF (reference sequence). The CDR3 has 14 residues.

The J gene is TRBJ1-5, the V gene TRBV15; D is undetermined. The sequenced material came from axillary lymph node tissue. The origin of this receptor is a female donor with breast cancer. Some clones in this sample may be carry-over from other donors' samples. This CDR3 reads CATSRGWGNQPQHF. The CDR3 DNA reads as TGTGCCACCAGCAGAGGGTGGGGCAATCAGCCCCAGCATTTT.